A single sample gave rise to the 30 T cell receptor beta chains below, sequenced in a study of T-cell memory formation after mild COVID-19 (dated by TCRdb to 2020 to 2022). The library was prepared using 5' RACE. Sequenced using an Illumina NovaSeq 6000. TCRdb reprocessed the public reads (quality trimming at Q25 with fastp, clone calling with MiXCR) and kept in-frame beta chains. Entries that share a CDR3 protein sequence are merged under the most common genes and DNA. In all, the sample holds 30,000 to 35,000 distinct CDR3 sequences, and 7% to 9.5% of those were seen once. The ten largest clones represent under 30% of the sample. Sequencing was carried out using PBMCs or a T cell subset sorted from them (not recorded which). The receptor set was obtained from a man younger than 30 who had mild COVID-19 (a few samples of this study predate the infection). The sample titles of this study are shuffled in the database, so cell type and time point are left out; the donor was told from shared clones.

The sample holds many counts of this clonotype. The chain combines TRBV12-5 with TRBJ2-1, with no clear D. V dropped 2 bases and J dropped 5 bases, with 4 bases sitting between them. The CDR3 has 12 amino acids. Germline lookup yields CDR1 LGHNT and CDR2 FRNRAP. Written as DNA, the CDR3 is TGTGCTAGTGGTTTGTATAACAATGAGCAGTTCTTC. Protein product: CASGLYNNEQFF.

This clonotype was observed at least ten times. The chain uses TRBV7-9 and TRBJ2-1; 9 nucleotides agree with TRBD2. Trimming cost V 1 base and J 4 bases; bases outside gene matches: 5. The CDR3 contains 16 residues. The germline V gene encodes CDR1 SEHNR and CDR2 FQNEAQ (reference sequence). CDR3 coding DNA: TGTGCCAGCAGCTTAGTAATCAGCGGGGGGTACAATGAGCAGTTCTTC. This translates into CASSLVISGGYNEQFF.

This clonotype was detected many times. The chain links TRBV28 to TRBJ1-5, with D possibly being TRBD1 (5 bases). The V gene lost 8 bases and the J gene lost 4 bases, with 9 bases spanning the gap. CDR1 and CDR2 from the germline V gene are MDHEN and SYDVKM. The CDR3 consists of 12 residues. CDR3 sequence reads: CASAAGNQPQHF. In DNA form, the CDR3 reads TGTGCCAGCGCTGCAGGGAATCAGCCCCAGCATTTT.

The table lists this clonotype with many counts. The J gene is TRBJ1-2, the V gene TRBV21-1. TRBV21-1 represents a pseudogene. The CDR3 is made up of 10 amino acids. The CDR3 nucleotides are TGTGCCAGCAGCAGCTGGGGCTACACCTTC. This gives the protein CASSSWGYTF.

V gene TRBV6-2 or TRBV6-3 combines with J gene TRBJ2-2, with TRBD1 as a possible D gene (5 bases). The CDR3 extends over 17 amino acids. Trimming took 2 bases from V and 1 from J, leaving 14 bases between them. Germline V gene sequence: CDR1 MNHEY, CDR2 SVGEGT. CDR3 DNA: TGTGCCAGCAGTTACCCTTTGGAGACAGTGAACACCGGGGAGCTGTTTTTT. Its protein product is CASSYPLETVNTGELFF.

There are many counts of this clonotype. The rearrangement joins TRBV7-2 to TRBJ2-7; 11 bases map to TRBD2. Germline assignment: CDR1 SGHTA and CDR2 FQGNSA. The J segment lost 5 bases and the V segment lost 7 bases, leaving 4 bases of the junction unmatched. The CDR3 extends over 13 amino acids. CDR3 sequence reads: CASNIAGGHEQYV. For the CDR3, the DNA is TGTGCCAGCAACATAGCGGGGGGGCACGAGCAGTACGTC.

This clonotype was counted many times. The CDR3 DNA reads TGTGCCAGCAGTTGGGTCCACAGCACAGATACGCAGTATTTT. This codes for CASSWVHSTDTQYF. The chain employs TRBV12-3 or TRBV12-4 and TRBJ2-3; D is ambiguous. The CDR3 is 14 residues long. V was trimmed by 4 bases and J by 0 bases, leaving 8 bases between them.

This clonotype was seen ten or more times. V and J are TRBV7-2 and TRBJ1-4; no clear D gene. The V end was cut by 1 base, the J end by 7 bases, with 10 bases between. Germline loops: CDR1 SGHTA, CDR2 FQGNSA. The CDR3 is 14 residues long. CDR3 DNA sequence: TGTGCCAGCAGCTTAGTTACCTTCGGTGAAAAACTGTTTTTT. This codes for CASSLVTFGEKLFF.

This clonotype occurred a few times. The chain carries TRBV6-6 and TRBJ2-2, with a possible D match to TRBD1 (6 bases). V gave up 6 bases and J gave up 4 bases, with 12 bases separating them. This CDR3 has 14 amino acids. Germline values: CDR1 MNHNY, CDR2 SVGAGI (reference sequence). This CDR3 reads CASSSRGGTGELFF. The CDR3, as DNA: TGTGCCAGCAGCTCTAGAGGGGGCACCGGGGAGCTGTTTTTT.

This clonotype was seen just once. The chain uses TRBV7-8 and TRBJ2-7, with TRBD1 matching over 7 bases. The assigned J gene may be wrong: the sequence end matches TRBJ2-5 better. The V gene's germline CDR1 is SGHVS and CDR2 FQNEAQ. The CDR3 has 13 amino acids. The CDR3 DNA sequence: TGTGCCAGCAGCTTACAGGGGGATGGGACCCAGTACTTC. This encodes CASSLQGDGTQYF.

This clonotype came up many times. The genes are TRBV15 and TRBJ2-5; 9 bases align to TRBD2. From germline, CDR1 is LNHNV and CDR2 YYDKDF (reference sequence). The CDR3 totals 15 residues. Germline trimming cut 1 base from V and 4 bases from J; bases unmatched to any gene: 4. The CDR3 is CATSRGDSGGETQYF. As DNA, the CDR3 is TGTGCCACCAGCAGAGGGGATAGCGGGGGAGAGACCCAGTACTTC.

In this sample, this clonotype is medium-sized. This chain connects TRBV5-1 to TRBJ1-1, with 7 bases aligning to TRBD1. This CDR3 spans 14 amino acids. The V segment lost 3 bases and the J segment 0 bases; nucleotides outside the gene matches: 2. Germline V gene sequence: CDR1 SGHRS, CDR2 YFSETQ. The DNA for the CDR3 is TGCGCCAGCAGCTCGGGACAGATGAACACTGAAGCTTTCTTT. This translates into CASSSGQMNTEAFF. Based on the CDR3 plus reference TRBV5-1 and TRBJ1-1, the full variable domain is KAGVTQTPRYLIKTRGQQVTLSCSPISGHRSVSWYQQTPGQGLQFLFEYFSETQRNKGNFPGRFSGRQFSNSRSEMNVSTLELGDSALYLCASSSGQMNTEAFFGQGTRLTVV.

This clonotype was counted only a few times. This chain connects TRBV10-3 to TRBJ2-1, with 9 bases matching TRBD1. Germline CDR1 reads ENHRY; CDR2 reads SYGVKD. Unmatched junction bases numbered 4, after V lost 5 bases and J lost 2 bases. This CDR3 is 15 amino acids long. DNA for the CDR3: TGTGCCATCAGTCCCGGGACAGGGACCTACAATGAGCAGTTCTTC. Its translation is CAISPGTGTYNEQFF.

This clonotype was recorded a few times. The chain recombines TRBV24-1 with TRBJ2-2; the match to TRBD2 covers 9 bases. V gave up 1 base and J gave up 0 bases; unmatched junction bases: 5. The length of the CDR3 is 18 residues. Germline loops: CDR1 KGHDR, CDR2 SFDVKD. CDR3 sequence reads: CATSDFGGGASNTGELFF. The CDR3 DNA reads as TGTGCCACCAGTGATTTCGGCGGGGGGGCCTCGAACACCGGGGAGCTGTTTTTT.

This clonotype was found many times. The chain couples TRBV4-3 to TRBJ2-2; possibly TRBD1 for D (6 bases). The germline V gene encodes CDR1 LGHNA and CDR2 YSLEER. V was pared by 1 base and J by 3 bases, with 9 bases between. This CDR3 is 15 amino acids long. The CDR3 sequence: CASSQVPGDTGELFF. CDR3 DNA sequence: TGCGCCAGCAGCCAAGTCCCAGGGGACACCGGGGAGCTGTTTTTT.

This clonotype was observed many times. This chain uses TRBV5-1 with TRBJ2-1, with D possibly matching TRBD1 (7 bases). Trimming cost V 1 base and J 0 bases, with 8 bases left between them. The CDR3 covers 15 residues. Germline assignment: CDR1 SGHRS and CDR2 YFSETQ. CDR3 sequence: CASSLQGGSYNEQFF. CDR3 nucleotide sequence: TGCGCCAGCAGCTTGCAGGGGGGCTCCTACAATGAGCAGTTCTTC.

This clonotype was detected many times. The CDR3 protein is CASSPGLANTDTQYF. CDR3 coding DNA: TGTGCCAGCAGCCCCGGACTAGCTAACACAGATACGCAGTATTTT. V gene TRBV7-8 combines with J gene TRBJ2-3, with 8 bases aligning to TRBD2. V was clipped by 5 bases and J by 2 bases; unmatched bases: 6. Germline V CDR1 and CDR2: SGHVS, FQNEAQ. This CDR3 is built from 15 residues.

This clonotype was detected ten times or more. The chain carries TRBV6-6 and TRBJ1-2; a weak D match, TRBD1 (5 bases). This CDR3 comprises 16 residues. Trimming took 8 bases from V and 1 from J, leaving 20 bases between them. Per the germline V gene, CDR1 is MNHNY and CDR2 is SVGAGI (reference sequence). The CDR3, as DNA: TGTGCCAGCGCCTCCCTGGGGGGGGGGTTTAACTATGGCTACACCTTC. It is translated as CASASLGGGFNYGYTF.

This clonotype occurred many times. The chain couples TRBV4-1 to TRBJ2-3; 15 bases are shared with TRBD2. Trimming took 4 bases from V and 2 from J; bases not matched to a gene: 13. CDR1 and CDR2 (germline): MGHRA, YSYEKL. This CDR3 contains 20 residues. CDR3 DNA: TGCGCCAGCAGCCTCCCCAGGGGGACTAGCGGGGGGCACCCCACAGATACGCAGTATTTT. This translates into CASSLPRGTSGGHPTDTQYF.

This clonotype was found many times. This chain joins TRBV12-3 or TRBV12-4 and TRBJ2-2; the match to TRBD1 covers 8 bases. The CDR3 consists of 14 residues. Trimming took 7 bases from V and 6 from J; bases not matched to a gene: 7. Written as DNA, the CDR3 is TGTGCCAGCACCTGGACAGGGCGGCCCGGGGAGCTGTTTTTT. This gives the protein CASTWTGRPGELFF.

This clonotype was found many times. Here the CDR3 reads CASSGGDASPPGVDEQFF. CDR3 bases: TGTGCCAGCAGTGGTGGAGACGCGAGTCCACCAGGTGTAGATGAGCAGTTCTTC. The chain joins TRBV25-1 to TRBJ2-1; D remains unclear. Trimming took 4 bases from V and 8 from J, leaving 27 bases between them. Germline V gene sequence: CDR1 MGHDK, CDR2 SYGVNS. The CDR3 contains 18 residues.

This clonotype was detected ten times or more. The chain carries TRBV6-2 or TRBV6-3 and TRBJ2-7; 9 nucleotides match TRBD1. This CDR3 is 13 amino acids long. The V and J ends lost 7 bases and 3 bases, in that order; junction bases with no gene match: 4. From germline, CDR1 is MNHEY and CDR2 SVGEGT. This CDR3 is CASKGTGIYEQYV. In DNA, the CDR3 is TGTGCCAGCAAAGGGACAGGGATCTACGAGCAGTACGTC.

V gene TRBV19 combines with J gene TRBJ1-2; no definite D call. There are 15 residues in the CDR3. The germline V gene encodes CDR1 LNHDA and CDR2 SQIVND (reference sequence). V lost 7 bases and J 4 bases, leaving 19 bases between the germline ends. Written as DNA, the CDR3 is TGTGCCAGTATGAGAATCCTTGGGCAAGGCTATGGCTACACCTTC. Protein product: CASMRILGQGYGYTF.

The chain recombines TRBV2 with TRBJ2-5; D gene uncertain. The CDR3 runs 12 residues. V was clipped by 3 bases and J by 3 bases, with 5 bases between them. CDR1 is SNHLY, CDR2 FYNNEI, per germline. The CDR3 bases are TGTGCCAGCAGTGAGAGTAAAGAGACCCAGTACTTC. Translated, it gives CASSESKETQYF.

This clonotype was found a few times. The V and J genes are TRBV12-3 or TRBV12-4 and TRBJ1-1, with TRBD1 as a possible D gene (5 bases). The length of the CDR3 is 13 residues. The germline V and J ends were trimmed by 3 bases and 1 base, with 6 bases remaining between them. CDR3 in amino acids: CASSFDRNTEAFF. DNA of the CDR3: TGTGCCAGCAGTTTTGACAGGAACACTGAAGCTTTCTTT.

This clonotype was counted many times. This sequence joins TRBV6-5 and TRBJ2-1; 12 nucleotides match TRBD1. In germline, CDR1 is MNHEY, CDR2 SVGAGI. The CDR3 has 15 amino acids. The J segment lost 9 bases and the V segment lost 3 bases, leaving 6 bases of the junction unmatched. This chain's CDR3 is CASSYRDRGRAEQFF. In DNA, the CDR3 is TGTGCCAGCAGTTATAGGGACAGGGGGCGGGCTGAGCAGTTCTTC.

This clonotype appeared many times. The chain carries TRBV5-6 and TRBJ2-7; 11 positions match TRBD2. This CDR3 is built from 16 residues. V trimming: 0 bases; J trimming: 0 bases; junction bases outside the gene matches: 2. Germline loops: CDR1 SGHDT, CDR2 YYEEEE. Here the CDR3 DNA reads TGTGCCAGCAGCTTGGCTAGCGGGGGGTACTCCTACGAGCAGTACGTC. Its protein is CASSLASGGYSYEQYV.

There are many counts of this clonotype. The chain joins TRBV19 to TRBJ2-3; D is unresolved. V shed 3 bases and J shed 0 bases, with 10 bases lying between them. CDR3 length: 15 amino acids. Germline CDR1 LNHDA, CDR2 SQIVND (reference sequence). As DNA, the CDR3 is TGTGCCAGTAGTATCCAGGCGACTAGCACAGATACGCAGTATTTT. Encoded protein: CASSIQATSTDTQYF.

This clonotype was detected many times. The gene calls are TRBV20-1 and TRBJ1-1; 7 bases map to TRBD1. The ends lost 0 bases at V and 4 bases at J; junction bases unmatched: 8. This CDR3 spans 15 amino acids. Germline-derived CDR1 and CDR2 are DFQATT and SNEGSKA (reference sequence). The CDR3 loop is CSAREGDSWGTEAFF. The CDR3 nucleotides read TGCAGTGCTAGAGAGGGGGACAGCTGGGGCACTGAAGCTTTCTTT.

This clonotype was recorded at least ten times. This rearrangement joins TRBV28 to TRBJ2-7; D uncertain. Trimming stripped 7 bases from V and 2 bases from J, with 18 bases between. This CDR3 is 15 amino acids long. Germline V gene lookup returns CDR1 MDHEN and CDR2 SYDVKM. The CDR3 sequence: CASTEDVRSTYEQYF. Written as DNA, the CDR3 is TGTGCCAGCACCGAAGACGTTCGCTCTACCTACGAGCAGTACTTC.